These 23 T cell receptor beta chains originate from one sample sequenced in a study of human T cells and chemical hapten exposure. The sample's time point: pre-sensitization, week 0. Treatment meaning: therapeutic diphenylcyclopropenone sensitization with weekly scalp DPC. TCRdb recomputed calls from the RACE reads with MiXCR, one row per CDR3 protein. The sample yields about 380,000 distinct CDR3 sequences, 4% to 6% seen once. This specimen was whole blood, taken in connection with sensitization to the hapten diphenylcyclopropenone (DPC). The receptors shown here come from a woman aged 45 to 65 with alopecia areata. Some clones in this sample may be carry-over from other donors' samples.

The chain carries TRBV7-3 and TRBJ2-1; 9 positions agree with TRBD2. Germline-derived CDR1 and CDR2 are SGHTA and FQGTGA. The trim removed 5 bases at V and 8 bases at J, leaving 4 bases unmatched. This CDR3 spans 13 amino acids. The CDR3 nucleotides are TGTGCCAGCAGCAGCGGGGGGATGGATGAGCAGTTCTTC. Its translation is CASSSGGMDEQFF.

This clonotype was counted ten times or more. The chain is built from TRBV3-1 and TRBJ1-2; no firm D call. Germline CDR1 reads LGHDT; CDR2 reads YNNKEL (reference sequence). V lost 3 bases, J lost 7 bases, and 6 bases lay in between. The CDR3 sequence is 11 residues long. The CDR3 spells CASSQRAGYTF. The CDR3 region has the DNA TGTGCCAGCAGCCAGAGGGCTGGCTACACCTTC.

This clonotype was recorded at least ten times. V and J are TRBV29-1 and TRBJ2-6; TRBD1 matches 7 bases. V trimming: 7 bases; J trimming: 0 bases; junction bases outside the gene matches: 12. The CDR3 is 17 amino acids. CDR1 is SQVTM, CDR2 ANQGSEA, per germline. CDR3 protein: CSATIPDRVSGANVLTF. The CDR3 DNA sequence: TGCAGCGCCACAATACCTGACAGGGTCTCTGGGGCCAACGTCCTGACTTTC.

This clonotype was observed a handful of times. This chain connects TRBV20-1 to TRBJ1-4; D unresolved. V shed 0 bases and J shed 4 bases, with 12 bases lying between them. The CDR3 runs 15 residues. From germline, CDR1 is DFQATT and CDR2 SNEGSKA (reference sequence). The CDR3 is CSARDNRVYNEKLFF. CDR3 DNA sequence: TGCAGTGCTAGAGATAACCGGGTTTATAATGAAAAACTGTTTTTT.

The rearrangement uses TRBV2 and TRBJ1-5, with TRBD1 matching over 9 bases. J gave up 6 bases and V 6 bases, and 15 bases lay outside the gene matches. This CDR3 spans 17 amino acids. Germline values: CDR1 SNHLY, CDR2 FYNNEI. CDR3 sequence: CASSDPPVDRGFQPQHF. In DNA form, the CDR3 reads TGTGCCAGCAGCGACCCGCCCGTAGACAGGGGGTTTCAGCCCCAGCATTTT.

This clonotype came up a few times. The rearrangement joins TRBV5-6 to TRBJ2-7, with a possible D match to TRBD2 (5 bases). V lost 4 bases and J lost 2, with 19 bases in between. There are 16 residues in the CDR3. CDR1 is SGHDT, CDR2 YYEEEE, per germline. CDR3 protein: CASSPGLSDPPYEQYF. CDR3 sequence (DNA): TGTGCCAGCAGCCCTGGACTGTCCGACCCGCCCTACGAGCAGTACTTC.

The chain links TRBV29-1 to TRBJ2-2; the D call may be TRBD1 or TRBD2 (5 bases each). Between the trimmed V and J ends, which lost 5 bases and 2 bases, there was a span of 12 bases. The CDR3 extends over 14 amino acids. CDR1 is SQVTM and CDR2 is ANQGSEA in the germline V gene. Here the CDR3 reads CSVPGPINTGELFF. CDR3 bases: TGCAGCGTTCCGGGACCGATTAACACCGGGGAGCTGTTTTTT.

Ten or more counts support this clonotype. J is TRBJ1-3 and V is TRBV7-6, with TRBD1 identical over 7 bases. The germline gives CDR1 SGHVS, CDR2 FNYEAQ. The CDR3 is made up of 14 amino acids. The J segment lost 6 bases and the V segment lost 5 bases, leaving 7 bases of the junction unmatched. CDR3 sequence (DNA): TGTGCCAGCAGCCCGAATACAGGGGTAAACACCATATATTTT. Residues: CASSPNTGVNTIYF.

This clonotype was seen ten or more times. The genes are TRBV5-1 and TRBJ2-3; tentative D call: TRBD2 (5 bases). Germline CDR1 and CDR2: SGHRS and YFSETQ. This CDR3 has 15 amino acids. V lost 5 bases, J lost 2 bases, and 15 bases lay in between. The CDR3 is CASRAGSDPTDTQYF. CDR3 bases: TGCGCCAGCAGGGCGGGTAGCGACCCCACAGATACGCAGTATTTT.

This clonotype was detected many times. CDR3 nucleotide sequence: TGCAGCGTTGATTCCCCTCTAGGGGCTTTCTTT. It yields the protein CSVDSPLGAFF. The chain couples TRBV29-1 to TRBJ1-1; D gene uncertain. V was shortened by 3 bases and J by 11 bases, with 13 bases between the two germline ends. The CDR3 is 11 amino acids. CDR1 is SQVTM and CDR2 is ANQGSEA in the germline V gene.

This clonotype was seen repeatedly, ten times or more. This chain joins TRBV4-2 and TRBJ2-7; maybe TRBD2 (8 bases). Germline V lookup: CDR1 LGHNA, CDR2 YNFKEQ. V was trimmed by 2 bases and J by 3 bases, leaving 17 bases between them. This CDR3 has 16 residues. The CDR3 protein is CASSQTPGGLVYEQYF. The CDR3, as DNA: TGTGCCAGCAGCCAAACCCCAGGGGGACTAGTCTACGAGCAGTACTTC.

In its sample, this clonotype was seen many times. The CDR3, as DNA: TGTGCCAGCAGCTTAGCGGGAGCCATTAGGGAGCAGTACTTC. Protein product: CASSLAGAIREQYF. V is TRBV7-2 and J is TRBJ2-7; D possibly corresponds to TRBD2 (5 bases). Germline CDR1 reads SGHTA; CDR2 reads FQGNSA. This CDR3 has 14 amino acids. Trimming cost V 0 bases and J 7 bases, with 13 bases left between them.

A few counts support this clonotype. The J gene is TRBJ2-7, the V gene TRBV18, with D possibly being TRBD1 (6 bases). The CDR3 has 16 residues. The germline V gene encodes CDR1 KGHSH and CDR2 LQKENI. Trimming took off 4 bases at V and 6 bases at J, with 22 bases between the two ends. CDR3 loop: CASSLGTETGSLEQYF. CDR3 sequence (DNA): TGTGCCAGCTCACTCGGAACCGAGACAGGCTCTCTCGAGCAGTACTTC.

This clonotype was seen at least ten times. The genes are TRBV15 and TRBJ2-2; 8 bases map to TRBD2. Per germline, CDR1 LNHNV and CDR2 YYDKDF (reference sequence). The CDR3 runs 16 residues. The V gene end was trimmed by 6 bases and the J gene end by 2 bases; junction bases not matched to a gene: 8. The CDR3 bases are TGTGCCACCAGAAGGAGAGCGGGGGCCAACACCGGGGAGCTGTTTTTT. It encodes CATRRRAGANTGELFF.

This clonotype was seen a few times. CDR3 DNA sequence: TGTGCCAGCAGCCTCACTAGCGGGGTTTACAATGAGCAGTTCTTC. Its translation: CASSLTSGVYNEQFF. The chain carries TRBV9 and TRBJ2-1, with TRBD2 matching 10 bases. The length of the CDR3 is 15 residues. Germline values: CDR1 SGDLS, CDR2 YYNGEE. After removal of 4 bases from V and 4 bases from J, the junction contained 5 bases not matched to a gene. The whole variable domain, filled in from reference TRBV9 and TRBJ2-1, reads DSGVTQTPKHLITATGQRVTLRCSPRSGDLSVYWYQQSLDQGLQFLIQYYNGEERAKGNILERFSAQQFPDLHSELNLSSLELGDSALYFCASSLTSGVYNEQFFGPGTRLTVL.

Many counts were recorded for this clonotype. The chain couples TRBV30 to TRBJ2-1; 7 bases map to TRBD1. The CDR3 totals 12 residues. CDR1 and CDR2 from the germline V gene are GTSNPN and SVGIG (reference sequence). V shed 3 bases and J 8 bases; nucleotides not matched to a gene: 4. CDR3 residues: CAWSTGVHEQFF. In DNA, the CDR3 is TGTGCCTGGAGCACAGGGGTCCATGAGCAGTTCTTC. Full variable domain (rest looked up from reference TRBV30 and TRBJ2-1): SQTIHQWPATLVQPVGSPLSLECTVEGTSNPNLYWYRQAAGRGLQLLFYSVGIGQISSEVPQNLSASRPQDRQFILSSKKLLLSDSGFYLCAWSTGVHEQFFGPGTRLTVL.

Only a few counts were recorded for this clonotype. J is TRBJ1-1 and V is TRBV11-1; 7 bases are a match to TRBD1. Germline assignment: CDR1 SGHAT and CDR2 FQDESV (reference sequence). This CDR3 is 14 amino acids long. Germline trimming cut 3 bases from V and 6 bases from J; bases unmatched to any gene: 7. This CDR3 is CASSFDRARSEAFF. CDR3 sequence (DNA): TGTGCCAGCAGCTTCGACAGGGCTAGATCTGAAGCTTTCTTT.

This clonotype came up many times. J is TRBJ1-6 and V is TRBV10-3, with D perhaps TRBD1 (6 bases). Germline V gives CDR1 ENHRY, CDR2 SYGVKD. Trimming left V 6 bases short and J 5 bases short, with 14 bases between. The CDR3 runs to 15 residues. The DNA for the CDR3 is TGTGCCATCAGGCGACAGGAGGAGAATAATTCACCCCTCCACTTT. It yields the protein CAIRRQEENNSPLHF.

A few counts support this clonotype. This chain connects TRBV6-1 to TRBJ1-2; D is possibly TRBD1 (6 bases). Between the trimmed V and J ends, which lost 6 bases and 9 bases, there was a span of 20 bases. This CDR3 is 14 amino acids long. Germline V gene data show CDR1 as MNHNS and CDR2 as SASEGT. The CDR3 loop reads CASRWDIAPWRYTF. The DNA of the CDR3 is TGTGCCAGCAGATGGGACATCGCCCCTTGGCGCTACACCTTC.

This clonotype appeared many times. The CDR3 sequence is CASSPPPGLAGGAYGETQYF. The CDR3 DNA reads TGCGCCAGCAGCCCCCCGCCTGGACTAGCGGGGGGGGCGTATGGAGAGACCCAGTACTTC. The V and J genes are TRBV5-1 and TRBJ2-5; TRBD2 matches 15 bases. The junction had 17 bases not matched to a gene; V was cut back by 4 bases and J by 4 bases. The CDR3 is made up of 20 amino acids. Germline V gene lookup returns CDR1 SGHRS and CDR2 YFSETQ.

This clonotype was found many times. The chain is built from TRBV5-1 and TRBJ1-6; D is unclear. Germline V gene data show CDR1 as SGHRS and CDR2 as YFSETQ. The CDR3 loop spans 17 amino acids. The V gene lost 4 bases and the J gene lost 0 bases, with 14 bases spanning the gap. The CDR3 loop is CASSHDGISSYNSPLHF. As DNA, the CDR3 is TGCGCCAGCAGCCACGACGGGATAAGCTCCTATAATTCACCCCTCCACTTT.

The sample holds many counts of this clonotype. The chain links TRBV13 to TRBJ2-5, with 10 bases identical to TRBD2. The CDR3 contains 14 residues. Germline V gene sequence: CDR1 PRHDT, CDR2 FYEKMQ (reference sequence). The trim removed 5 bases at V and 3 bases at J, leaving 3 bases unmatched. CDR3 sequence reads: CASSPGTSEETQYF. The CDR3 nucleotides read TGTGCCAGCAGCCCGGGGACTAGCGAAGAGACCCAGTACTTC.

The sample holds many counts of this clonotype. V is TRBV5-1 and J is TRBJ2-7; no clear D. Germline V gives CDR1 SGHRS, CDR2 YFSETQ. The CDR3 loop spans 13 amino acids. The ends were cut back, 0 bases at V and 4 bases at J, with 8 bases in the middle. The CDR3 here is CASSLDSAYEQYF. The CDR3 nucleotides are TGCGCCAGCAGCTTGGACAGTGCTTACGAGCAGTACTTC.